This T cell receptor (beta chain) was captured by sequencing in a study of cytomegalovirus exposure and HLA in healthy donors. Study findings and constraints: After further analysis at a later stage, 16,951 TCR beta sequences were associated with HLA alleles at 0.05 false discovery rate. TCR beta chains numbering 164 were designated cytomegalovirus-associated. Roughly uniform sequencing depth across donors was assumed, possibly incorrectly.

Germline assignment: CDR1 MDHEN and CDR2 SYDVKM. The germline V and J ends were trimmed by 5 bases and 0 bases, with 18 bases remaining between them. The CDR3 runs 17 residues. Worth noting for this clone: What it binds is not known.

PCR employed 60 Vbeta and 13 Jbeta primers. Method: immunoSEQ multiplex PCR; TCRdb's copy keeps in-frame clones and lacks some. The data contain around 100,000 clones, 70% of them seen just once; the ten biggest clones take up roughly a tenth. The sequence came from a man aged 40-49 years in good health and CMV-seropositive. The chain is built from TRBV28 and TRBJ2-3; D perhaps matches TRBD2 (6 bases). Sequencing was performed on PBMCs. CDR3 nucleotide sequence: TGTGCCAGCAGTCCCCCCCGGGGGTACCTTAGCACAGATACGCAGTATTTT. Translated: CASSPPRGYLSTDTQYF.